The 5 T cell receptor beta chains given below trace back to one sample, sequenced in a study of T cells in localized non-small cell lung cancer. Generated by immunoSEQ multiplex PCR, the TCRdb table keeps only in-frame clones and is missing some. Here the sample spans approximately 88,000 clones, roughly 91% being singletons. The sequencing used PBMCs, collected before any cancer treatment. The receptors originated from a woman aged 35-70 years with stage II squamous cell lung carcinoma.

This sequence joins TRBV6-6 and TRBJ2-6, with D unresolved. The length of the CDR3 is 13 residues. V was clipped by 8 bases and J by 0 bases, with 5 bases between them. Germline V gene data show CDR1 as MNHNY and CDR2 as SVGAGI (reference sequence). The CDR3 DNA is TGTGCCAGCGGTCGCTCTGGGGCCAACGTCCTGACTTTC. Translation: CASGRSGANVLTF.

The rearrangement links TRBV28 to TRBJ2-7; TRBD1 aligns across 7 bases. The trim removed 5 bases at V and 0 bases at J, leaving 4 bases unmatched. This CDR3 is 14 amino acids long. Looked up from germline, CDR1 is MDHEN and CDR2 is SYDVKM. Here the CDR3 reads CASSHRGPSYEQYF. CDR3 nucleotides: TGTGCCAGCAGTCACAGGGGCCCCTCCTACGAGCAGTACTTC.

This sequence joins TRBV12-5 and TRBJ1-1; 11 bases are a match to TRBD1. The V and J ends lost 5 bases and 3 bases, in that order; junction bases with no gene match: 2. Germline V gives CDR1 LGHNT, CDR2 FRNRAP. CDR3 length: 14 amino acids. The CDR3 nucleotides are TGTGCTAGTGGTAAGGGACAGGGGGACACTGAAGCTTTCTTT. Translating it yields CASGKGQGDTEAFF. The whole variable domain, remainder taken from reference TRBV12-5 and TRBJ1-1, is DARVTQTPRHKVTEMGQEVTMRCQPILGHNTVFWYRQTMMQGLELLAYFRNRAPLDDSGMPKDRFSAEMPDATLATLKIQPSEPRDSAVYFCASGKGQGDTEAFFGQGTRLTVV.

The V call is TRBV7-6, the J call TRBJ1-1; the D gene is possibly TRBD1 (5 bases). The CDR3 consists of 15 residues. Germline V gene sequence: CDR1 SGHVS, CDR2 FNYEAQ. Trimming took off 4 bases at V and 0 bases at J, with 12 bases between the two ends. CDR3 protein: CASSSKTGLNTEAFF. The CDR3 DNA reads as TGTGCCAGCAGCTCCAAGACGGGACTGAACACTGAAGCTTTCTTT.

This clone was found once. J is TRBJ1-4 and V is TRBV6-1; perhaps TRBD1 as D (6 bases). Trimming shortened V by 3 bases and J by 13 bases, and 15 bases separated the two germline ends. The CDR3 is 13 residues long. Per the germline V gene, CDR1 is MNHNS and CDR2 is SASEGT. Written as DNA, the CDR3 is TGTGCCAGCAGTGATTGGGAGGGACAAAGACTGTTTTTT. Its protein is CASSDWEGQRLFF.